This TCR beta chain was profiled in a study of blood T cell repertoires in COVID-19. CDR1 and CDR2 (germline): PRHDT, FYEKMQ (reference sequence). The CDR3 length is 12 residues. As regards this clone: One end of the junction is discordant with germline, which a read error may explain.

Clones were read by immunoSEQ multiplex PCR, and TCRdb kept only the in-frame ones, dropping some. The sample consists of roughly 63,000 clones, under 80% of them appearing once. The source material was peripheral blood. The rearrangement links TRBV13 to TRBJ2-3; 9 positions agree with TRBD1. This TCR was sampled from a human donor in a cohort sampled during active COVID-19. The chain's CDR3 is CASSFTRTGVHF. The CDR3 nucleotides are TGTGCCAGCAGCTTTACCAGGACAGGGGTGCATTTT.